The entry that follows covers one TCR beta chain sequence. Method: immunoSEQ multiplex PCR; TCRdb's copy keeps in-frame clones and lacks some. The repertoire has about 99,000 clones, around 95% of them found once; the top ten carry 0.2% to 0.25%. These data originate in a study of technical replicates of blood from a handful of donors. The specimen sequenced was T cells isolated from PBMCs. The source of this sequence is a human donor in good health.

The CDR3 DNA follows: TGCAGTGTATGGGGCGGAACTGAAGCTTTCTTT. Translated: CSVWGGTEAFF. The chain couples TRBV20-1 to TRBJ1-1; tentative D call: TRBD1 (5 bases). Germline CDR1 is DFQATT and CDR2 is SNEGSKA (reference sequence). This CDR3 has 11 residues. Trimming removed 7 bases at V and 5 bases at J, with 11 bases between.